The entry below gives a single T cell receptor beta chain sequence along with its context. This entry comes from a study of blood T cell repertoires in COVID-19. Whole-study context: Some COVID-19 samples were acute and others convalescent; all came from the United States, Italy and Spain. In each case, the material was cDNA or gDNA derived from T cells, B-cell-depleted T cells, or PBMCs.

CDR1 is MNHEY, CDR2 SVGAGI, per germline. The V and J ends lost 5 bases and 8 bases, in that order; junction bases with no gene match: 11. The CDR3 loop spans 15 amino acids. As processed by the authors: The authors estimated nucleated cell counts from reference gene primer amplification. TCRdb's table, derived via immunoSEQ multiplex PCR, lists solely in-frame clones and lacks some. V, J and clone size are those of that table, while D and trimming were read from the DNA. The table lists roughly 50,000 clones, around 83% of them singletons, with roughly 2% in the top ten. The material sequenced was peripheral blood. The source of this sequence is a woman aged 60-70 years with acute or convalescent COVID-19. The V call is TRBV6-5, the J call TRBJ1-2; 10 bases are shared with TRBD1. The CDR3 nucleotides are TGTGCCAGCAGTCTTTTAGGGACAGGGGAGGGAGGCTACACCTTC. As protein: CASSLLGTGEGGYTF.